This T cell receptor (beta chain) was sequenced in a study of blood T cell repertoires in COVID-19. The method was immunoSEQ multiplex PCR; TCRdb's version includes in-frame clones alone and lacks a portion of them. The sample contains approximately 170,000 clones, 65% to 85% of which appear only once. This TCR was recovered from a man aged 40-55 years who had recovered from COVID-19. Material for sequencing was PBMCs or T cells enriched from blood (not recorded which).

For the CDR3, the DNA is TGTGCCAGTATCGACAGGTCTAACTATGGCTACACCTTC. This gives the protein CASIDRSNYGYTF. The rearrangement uses TRBV19 and TRBJ1-2, with a tentative D call TRBD1 (6 bases). The CDR3 sequence is 13 residues long. V lost 7 bases, J lost 0 bases, and 9 bases lay in between. Germline loops: CDR1 LNHDA, CDR2 SQIVND (reference sequence).